These T cell receptor beta chains were read from a single sample in a study of identical twins. Using its own MiXCR run on the 5' RACE reads, TCRdb lists one record per CDR3 protein. Of around 530,000 distinct CDR3 sequences listed, around 15% are singletons. Another study also made use of these data, one on yellow fever vaccine responses in identical twins.

Sequenced sample: CD4+ T cells sorted from blood. The source of these receptors is a woman aged 18-29 years in good health. CDR3s leave out the opening cysteine and the closing phenylalanine or tryptophan. The D gene is left open where the match is weak.

TRBJ2-1,TRBV5-1,-,ASSSRVTWGERF
TRBJ2-1,TRBV2,TRBD2,ASAPTSGGADEQF
TRBJ1-1,TRBV2,-,ASSETGQTNTEAF
TRBJ1-2,TRBV28,-,ASSLGREVGYT
TRBJ2-7,TRBV5-1,-,ASSLGKPYSYEQY
TRBJ2-1,TRBV20-1,-,SARPPNVYNEQF
TRBJ2-1,TRBV10-3,-,AISELPGQINEQF
TRBJ2-5,TRBV7-8,-,ASSLAELETQY
TRBJ1-1,TRBV3-1,-,ASSRVSGNTEAF
TRBJ2-7,TRBV5-6,-,ASSFARNYEQY
TRBJ2-1,TRBV12-3/TRBV12-4,-,ASSLRGKSGEQF
TRBJ2-2,TRBV5-1,-,ASKTPLGTTNTGELF
TRBJ1-5,TRBV20-1,-,SARANGDFSNQPQH
TRBJ2-7,TRBV28,-,ASATLSYEQY
TRBJ1-1,TRBV2,-,ASSDSGVEAF
TRBJ2-7,TRBV4-1,TRBD2,ASSQDASGNSYEQY
TRBJ2-7,TRBV20-1,TRBD2,SASGTSGDNYEQY
TRBJ2-5,TRBV10-3,TRBD1,ATEGDRQETQY
TRBJ2-1,TRBV24-1,-,ATSDGRLNEQF
TRBJ2-3,TRBV11-2,-,ASSPRVAAYTDTQY
TRBJ2-3,TRBV29-1,-,SVEGGRAFTDTQY
TRBJ2-1,TRBV20-1,TRBD2,SARDPGGPDEQF
TRBJ1-1,TRBV7-2,-,ASSLARSGGRTEAF
TRBJ2-1,TRBV12-3/TRBV12-4,-,ASTSRGGSEQF
TRBJ1-2,TRBV5-5,-,ASSLAGEVFGYT
TRBJ2-1,TRBV6-5,-,ASSFRRPYNEQF
TRBJ2-5,TRBV21-1,-,ASSPRDSSGTQY
TRBJ2-4,TRBV11-2,-,ASSKRQAQGGAKNIQY
TRBJ2-7,TRBV2,TRBD2,ASIFRWTSESIEQY
TRBJ2-2,TRBV29-1,TRBD2,SVGGTSGNTGELF
TRBJ1-5,TRBV20-1,TRBD1,SVRTVGTDFEPQH